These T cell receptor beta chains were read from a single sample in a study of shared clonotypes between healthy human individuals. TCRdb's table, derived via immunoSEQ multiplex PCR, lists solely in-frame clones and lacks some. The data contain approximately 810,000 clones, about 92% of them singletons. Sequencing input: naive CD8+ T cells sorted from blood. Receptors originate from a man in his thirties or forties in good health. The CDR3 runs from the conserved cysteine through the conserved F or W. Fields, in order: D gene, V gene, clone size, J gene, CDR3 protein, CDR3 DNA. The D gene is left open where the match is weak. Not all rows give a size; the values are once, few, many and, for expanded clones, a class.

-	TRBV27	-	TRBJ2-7	CASSSIGGSSYEQYF	TGTGCCAGCAGTAGCATCGGGGGAAGCTCCTACGAGCAGTACTTC
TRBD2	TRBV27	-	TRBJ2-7	CASRGLAGGPYEQYF	TGTGCCAGCCGAGGACTAGCGGGAGGGCCATACGAGCAGTACTTC
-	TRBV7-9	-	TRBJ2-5	CASSLGAETQYF	TGTGCCAGCAGCTTAGGTGCCGAGACCCAGTACTTC
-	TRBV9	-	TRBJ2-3	CASSEGGGTDTQYF	TGTGCCAGCAGCGAGGGGGGCGGGACAGATACGCAGTATTTT
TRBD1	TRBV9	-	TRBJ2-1	CASSVGGGTYNEQFF	TGTGCCAGCAGCGTAGGAGGGGGCACCTACAATGAGCAGTTCTTC
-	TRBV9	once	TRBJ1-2	CASSVGGETGYTF	TGTGCCAGCAGCGTAGGTGGGGAGACTGGCTACACCTTC
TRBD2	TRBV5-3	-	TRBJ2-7	CARSSLAGDTYEQYF	TGTGCCAGAAGCTCACTAGCGGGAGATACCTACGAGCAGTACTTC
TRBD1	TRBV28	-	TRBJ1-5	CASSHRGPNQPQHF	TGTGCCAGCAGTCACAGGGGGCCCAATCAGCCCCAGCATTTT
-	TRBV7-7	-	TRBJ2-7	CASSFSETYEQYF	TGTGCTAGCAGCTTCTCGGAGACCTACGAGCAGTACTTC
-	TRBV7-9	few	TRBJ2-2	CANGVTGELFF	TGTGCCAACGGGGTCACCGGGGAGCTGTTTTTT
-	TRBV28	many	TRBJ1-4	CASRPGEREEKLFF	TGTGCCAGCAGACCAGGGGAAAGGGAGGAAAAACTGTTTTTT
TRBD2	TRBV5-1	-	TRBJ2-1	CASSPRLAGKVGHEQFF	TGCGCCAGCAGTCCTAGACTAGCGGGAAAGGTGGGGCATGAGCAGTTCTTC
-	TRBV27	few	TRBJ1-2	CASSLLGGDYGYTF	TGTGCCAGCAGTTTACTTGGGGGAGACTATGGCTACACCTTC
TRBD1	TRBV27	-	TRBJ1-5	CASSFAGGVQPQHF	TGTGCCAGCAGTTTTGCAGGGGGGGTACAGCCCCAGCATTTT
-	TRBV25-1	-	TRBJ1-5	CASSQTGGANSNQPQHF	TGTGCCAGCAGTCAGACCGGGGGGGCAAATAGCAATCAGCCCCAGCATTTT
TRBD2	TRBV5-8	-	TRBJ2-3	CASSPGLAGTDTQYF	TGTGCCAGCAGCCCCGGACTAGCTGGCACAGATACGCAGTATTTT
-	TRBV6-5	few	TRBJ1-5	CASSYSDVGQPQHF	TGTGCCAGCAGTTACTCGGACGTCGGTCAGCCCCAGCATTTT
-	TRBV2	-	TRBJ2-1	CASRIAGTNWVNEQFF	TGTGCCAGCAGGATCGCCGGGACAAATTGGGTAAACGAGCAGTTCTTC
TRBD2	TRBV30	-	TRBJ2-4	CAWSMGLAGAGGNIQYF	TGTGCCTGGAGTATGGGACTAGCGGGAGCCGGGGGAAACATTCAGTACTTC
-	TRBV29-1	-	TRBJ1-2	CSVDLGSGGNYGYTF	TGCAGCGTTGATTTAGGGTCGGGGGGTAACTATGGCTACACCTTC
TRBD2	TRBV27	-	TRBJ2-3	CASAWGGYTDTQYF	TGTGCCAGCGCCTGGGGGGGGTACACAGATACGCAGTATTTT
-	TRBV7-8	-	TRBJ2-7	CASSQNFGDLTYEQYF	TGTGCCAGCAGCCAAAATTTCGGGGACCTGACCTACGAGCAGTACTTC
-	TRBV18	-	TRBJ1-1	CASSPGPENTEAFF	TGTGCCAGCTCACCGGGACCGGAAAACACTGAAGCTTTCTTT
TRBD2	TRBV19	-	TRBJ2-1	CASSISLGTSGYNEQFF	TGTGCCAGTAGTATATCCTTAGGGACTAGCGGCTACAATGAGCAGTTCTTC
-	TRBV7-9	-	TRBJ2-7	CASSLPGDPQTRYEQYF	TGTGCCAGCAGCTTACCGGGGGATCCCCAGACTCGCTACGAGCAGTACTTC
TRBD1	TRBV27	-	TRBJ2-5	CASSIRGSGETQYF	TGTGCCAGCAGTATCAGGGGGTCAGGGGAGACCCAGTACTTC
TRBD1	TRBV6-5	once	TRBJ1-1	CASSYWTGAEAFF	TGTGCCAGCAGTTACTGGACAGGGGCTGAAGCTTTCTTT
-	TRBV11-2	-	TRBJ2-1	CASSQLPGDITYNEQFF	TGTGCCAGCAGCCAACTTCCGGGGGACATAACCTACAATGAGCAGTTCTTC
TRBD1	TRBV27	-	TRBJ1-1	CASSLSGGGNTEAFF	TGTGCCAGCAGTTTATCGGGAGGGGGCAACACTGAAGCTTTCTTT
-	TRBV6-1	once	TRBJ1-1	CASSKQVNTEAFF	TGTGCCAGCAGTAAACAGGTGAACACTGAAGCTTTCTTT
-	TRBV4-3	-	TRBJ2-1	CASRSGGYNEQFF	TGCGCCAGCAGGAGCGGTGGCTACAATGAGCAGTTCTTC
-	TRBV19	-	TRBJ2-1	CASSIRESSSYNEQFF	TGTGCCAGTAGTATAAGAGAGAGTAGCTCCTACAATGAGCAGTTCTTC
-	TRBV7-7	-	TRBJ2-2	CASSPQRPTGELFF	TGTGCTAGCAGCCCCCAGCGTCCCACCGGGGAGCTGTTTTTT
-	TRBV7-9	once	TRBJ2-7	CASSSPGELPEFGQYF	TGTGCCAGCAGCTCACCTGGGGAACTACCGGAGTTCGGGCAGTACTTC
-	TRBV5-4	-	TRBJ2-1	CASSRDVNEQFF	TGTGCCAGCAGCCGGGATGTAAATGAGCAGTTCTTC
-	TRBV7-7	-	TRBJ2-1	CASSLGRAREQFF	TGTGCTAGCAGCTTAGGGCGGGCCCGTGAGCAGTTCTTC
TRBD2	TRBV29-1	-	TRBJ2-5	CSVPAGEETQYF	TGCAGCGTACCAGCGGGAGAAGAGACCCAGTACTTC
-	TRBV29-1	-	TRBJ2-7	CSVEQESSYEQYF	TGCAGCGTTGAACAGGAGAGCTCCTACGAGCAGTACTTC
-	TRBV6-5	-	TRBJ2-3	CASTDWTTDTQYF	TGTGCCAGCACTGATTGGACAACAGATACGCAGTATTTT
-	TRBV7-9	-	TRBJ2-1	CASSSDRNFYNEQFF	TGTGCCAGCAGCTCGGACAGAAATTTCTACAATGAGCAGTTCTTC
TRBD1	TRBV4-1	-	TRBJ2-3	CASSQQDRSTDTQYF	TGCGCCAGCAGCCAACAGGACAGGAGCACAGATACGCAGTATTTT
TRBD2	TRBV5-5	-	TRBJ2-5	CASSLELAEEDQYF	TGTGCCAGCAGCTTGGAACTAGCGGAAGAAGACCAGTACTTC
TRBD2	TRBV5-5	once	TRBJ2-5	CASSYWTSGQETQYF	TGTGCCAGCAGCTACTGGACTAGCGGCCAAGAGACCCAGTACTTC
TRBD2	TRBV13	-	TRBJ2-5	CASSLRTSGSKETQYF	TGTGCCAGCAGCCTAAGGACTAGCGGGAGTAAGGAGACCCAGTACTTC
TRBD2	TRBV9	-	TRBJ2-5	CASSISGRAAETQYF	TGTGCCAGCAGCATTAGCGGGAGAGCGGCTGAGACCCAGTACTTC